These 8 T cell receptor beta chains were all obtained from the same sample, sequenced in a study of beta chain features in type 1 diabetes. Their target antigens are unknown. Overall study results and limits: TCRB CDR3s from Type 1 diabetes patients were moderately but significantly shorter in all four CD4+ subsets.

What was sequenced were expressed TCRB transcripts, since all of the isolated RNA had been reverse transcribed. Profiling relied on immunoSEQ multiplex PCR, and the TCRdb table lists in-frame clones only, not all of them. The repertoire holds 100,000 to 150,000 clones, roughly 10% seen once, with roughly 0.75% in the top ten. The sample was central memory CD4+ T cells from blood. The receptors were sampled from a man aged 30 to 39 with type 1 diabetes.

This clone was detected a few times. This chain uses TRBV11-2 with TRBJ1-1; no firm D call. Trimming left V 5 bases short and J 7 bases short, with 11 bases between. The CDR3 contains 12 residues. Germline V CDR1 and CDR2: SGHAT, FQNNGV. The CDR3 coding sequence is TGTGCCAGCAGCCCTTATAGCGATGAAGCTTTCTTT. Its protein product is CASSPYSDEAFF.

This clone was counted a few times. The chain joins TRBV5-4 to TRBJ2-3, with 7 bases fitting TRBD2. The V and J ends lost 4 bases and 2 bases, in that order; junction bases with no gene match: 4. This CDR3 is 14 amino acids long. Looked up from germline, CDR1 is SGHNT and CDR2 is YYREEE (reference sequence). The CDR3 region has the DNA TGTGCCAGCAGCCAGGGACTATCCACAGATACGCAGTATTTT. Encoded protein: CASSQGLSTDTQYF.

The V call is TRBV7-9, the J call TRBJ2-7; D ambiguous. The CDR3 totals 12 residues. From germline, CDR1 is SEHNR and CDR2 FQNEAQ (reference sequence). V was pared by 3 bases and J by 3 bases, with 6 bases between. The CDR3 coding sequence is TGTGCCAGCAGCTTCCCAGGCTACGAGCAGTACTTC. This codes for CASSFPGYEQYF.

V is TRBV6-1 and J is TRBJ2-3, with TRBD2 matching over 7 bases. This CDR3 comprises 14 residues. Germline-derived CDR1 and CDR2 are MNHNS and SASEGT. The trim removed 11 bases at V and 1 base at J, leaving 9 bases unmatched. This chain's CDR3 is CALADAGGTDTQYF. In DNA, the CDR3 is TGTGCCTTAGCAGATGCGGGGGGCACAGATACGCAGTATTTT.

This clone was recorded a few times. The chain links TRBV5-4 to TRBJ2-7; possible D gene TRBD1, 7 bases. Germline V gene lookup returns CDR1 SGHNT and CDR2 YYREEE (reference sequence). The CDR3 covers 15 residues. V dropped 4 bases and J dropped 4 bases, with 18 bases sitting between them. CDR3 in DNA: TGTGCCAGCAGCCCTACAGGGGAGGCGGGTTACGAGCAGTACTTC. Amino acid sequence: CASSPTGEAGYEQYF.

The rearrangement links TRBV4-2 to TRBJ1-2; 9 bases map to TRBD1. Germline CDR1 is LGHNA and CDR2 is YNFKEQ. The ends lost 4 bases at V and 2 bases at J; junction bases unmatched: 2. The CDR3 length is 14 residues. The CDR3 region has the DNA TGTGCCAGCAGCCCAGGACAGGGGAACTATGGCTACACCTTC. This translates into CASSPGQGNYGYTF.

This clone has just a few counts. CDR3 DNA: TGTGCCAGCAGCCCAGGGACAGCCTACGAGCAGTACTTC. Residues: CASSPGTAYEQYF. The rearrangement uses TRBV11-2 and TRBJ2-7; 7 bases map to TRBD1. Trimming at V came to 5 bases and at J to 2 bases, leaving 3 bases not matched to a gene. The CDR3 has 13 amino acids. Germline assignment: CDR1 SGHAT and CDR2 FQNNGV.

The CDR3 DNA is TGTGCCAGCCGCCCACTTAGCCCCGACGCCGGGGAGCTGTTTTTT. This sequence encodes CASRPLSPDAGELFF. V and J are TRBV7-8 and TRBJ2-2, with no clear D. CDR3 length: 15 amino acids. Trimming removed 8 bases from V and 6 bases from J, with 19 bases in between. Germline V lookup: CDR1 SGHVS, CDR2 FQNEAQ.